This is a list of T cell receptor beta chains from one sample in a study of cytomegalovirus exposure and HLA in healthy donors. Sequencing was performed with immunoSEQ multiplex PCR; in TCRdb, only in-frame clones are kept and a portion is missing. Found here are roughly 130,000 clones, more than 60% of them singletons; the top ten hold around 2.1%. Sequencing was performed on PBMCs. Receptors were obtained from a middle-aged woman in good health and CMV-seropositive. CDR3s leave out the opening cysteine and the closing phenylalanine or tryptophan.

v_call	j_call	cdr3_aa
TRBV4-1	TRBJ2-7	ASSQILGGTYEQY
TRBV6-6	TRBJ1-1	ASNPQGWDTEAF
TRBV27	TRBJ1-1	ASSRDRGRVDTEAF
TRBV4-1	TRBJ2-5	ASSQAPWTGGMETQY
TRBV21-1	TRBJ1-5	ASSSRRGGQPQH
TRBV7-2	TRBJ2-1	ASSLGAGRYNEQF
TRBV27	TRBJ1-2	ASSLSGHGYT
TRBV4-2	TRBJ2-1	ASSQGQARHNEQF
TRBV19	TRBJ2-5	ASSIIAGGHQETQY
TRBV6-1	TRBJ2-6	ASSEPPEGASGANVLT
TRBV18	TRBJ2-3	ASGKSGGTDTQY
TRBV5-6	TRBJ2-1	ASSSTSGYTDSYNEQF
TRBV5-1	TRBJ1-1	ASSSTGYNTEAF
TRBV6-7	TRBJ2-4	ASSYFRQLPGKNIQY
TRBV6-6	TRBJ1-2	ASSSSGQPLIYGYT
TRBV25-1	TRBJ2-7	ASSGAGTVIHEQY
TRBV4-2	TRBJ2-7	ASSQAGTGGIYEQY
TRBV5-1	TRBJ1-5	ASSSGGGSDQPQH
TRBV5-4	TRBJ2-2	ASSPSGGLGNTGELF
TRBV14	TRBJ1-2	ASSHVARGYGYT
TRBV4-3	TRBJ2-2	ASSQGTGGHTGELF
TRBV29-1	TRBJ1-2	SDWGQGDGYT
TRBV18	TRBJ1-3	ASSPAQGITGNTIY
TRBV28	TRBJ2-7	ASSSPGLAKTYEQY
TRBV9	TRBJ2-3	ASSVKTGGPQDTQY
TRBV5-1	TRBJ2-7	ASSLEAGGTSYEQY
TRBV7-9	TRBJ1-1	ASSLRKGMNTEAF
TRBV4-3	TRBJ1-2	ASSQVGQSLYGYT
TRBV18	TRBJ2-7	ASSPTSGGAYEQY
TRBV10-2	TRBJ1-4	ASSEVSGFATNEKLF
TRBV28	TRBJ1-5	ASRPRTGGNQPQH
TRBV28	TRBJ1-2	ASSPLDRGQGYGYT
TRBV7-2	TRBJ1-2	ASSFPGLVYGYT
TRBV7-2	TRBJ2-7	ASSLVSGRNSYEQY
TRBV27	TRBJ2-1	ASRTGVVNEQF
TRBV5-5	TRBJ1-1	ASSRFGQGGTEAF
TRBV10-3	TRBJ1-3	AISETGGSGNTIY
TRBV4-1	TRBJ2-2	ASSQFGVAGELF
TRBV2	TRBJ2-1	ASSPTSSVAYNEQF
TRBV2	TRBJ2-3	ASRLAVDTQY
TRBV28	TRBJ1-2	ASSGGGRSGMYGYT
TRBV30	TRBJ1-2	AWSVTGGYYGYT